The rows below give T cell receptor beta chains drawn from one sample of a study of blood T cell repertoires in COVID-19. Profiled with immunoSEQ multiplex PCR; TCRdb holds only in-frame clones, not every one. The sample shows more than 250,000 clones, around nine tenths of them seen only once. Sample: PBMCs or T cells enriched from blood (not recorded which). The source is a woman under 30 who had recovered from COVID-19. Both conserved end residues are part of each CDR3. D genes are given only for firm matches.

d_call | v_call | cdr3_aa
- | TRBV28 | CASSFWESDEKLFF
- | TRBV27 | CASSSGFEQYF
TRBD1 | TRBV9 | CASSVVGQGSPYGYTF
TRBD1 | TRBV11-3 | CASRDRETGNTIYF
TRBD1 | TRBV5-1 | CASRKYVRQGPQHF
TRBD1 | TRBV6-6 | CASSKGTGGLGEQYF
- | TRBV7-9 | CASSFNQIGNTEAFF
TRBD2 | TRBV5-6 | CASSLARLAGAYNEQFF
TRBD1 | TRBV15 | CATSGMGQVFYGYTF
- | TRBV5-4 | CASSLFVALNTGELFF
TRBD2 | TRBV18 | CASSLGPTGGEQYF
- | TRBV10-2 | CASSESGRGGNQPQHF
TRBD1 | TRBV30 | CAWSRTGPNQPQHF
- | TRBV7-3 | CASGSEVTDTQYF
- | TRBV5-1 | CASSFLRAQETQYF
- | TRBV7-3 | CASSARVANTGELFF
TRBD2 | TRBV6-5 | CATVSSGGSYEQYF
TRBD2 | TRBV19 | CASSISSGRAGGELFF
- | TRBV2 | CASRHPDSPNEKLFF
- | TRBV14 | CASSQLLAGGNEQFF
- | TRBV5-1 | CASSPRGISTDTQYF
- | TRBV19 | CASKVTGQSYNEQFF
TRBD1 | TRBV12-3/TRBV12-4 | CASSLTGKTEAFF
TRBD2 | TRBV7-6 | CASSLDPSGSETQYF
- | TRBV4-2 | CASSLQVSNQPQHF
- | TRBV11-2 | CASSPTGGASTDTQYF
- | TRBV11-3 | CASSSRDGGWITEAFF
TRBD2 | TRBV11-2 | CASSLELAASYEQYF
- | TRBV5-1 | CASSLDRTYNSPLHF
TRBD1 | TRBV5-1 | CASSFPGTGDLGPYNEQFF
TRBD2 | TRBV5-1 | CASSLVSGVLAGGYNEQFF
TRBD1 | TRBV6-4 | CASSFTGGAEHTGELFF
- | TRBV21-1 | CASSRGESYEQYF
TRBD2 | TRBV11-3 | CASSPILAGGATDTQYF
- | TRBV7-2 | CASSPRQVTTEAFF
TRBD1 | TRBV28 | CASSSDRDREYGYTF
- | TRBV5-4 | CASSLQGRAFF
TRBD1 | TRBV2 | CASSEALPGQGGQETQYF
TRBD1 | TRBV27 | CASSLVASTGYEAFF
TRBD2 | TRBV7-9 | CASSQEERGNPYEQYF
- | TRBV30 | CAWSDGGTPGFF
TRBD2 | TRBV10-3 | CAISESIRGGPNPQETQYF
TRBD1 | TRBV11-2 | CASSLVRDRDSPLHF
- | TRBV21-1 | CASARPSGQGENSNQPQHF
TRBD2 | TRBV6-1 | CASSDKLAGPDTQYF
- | TRBV18 | CASSPQGSSYEQYF
TRBD2 | TRBV13 | CASSLGGSLAGGNEQFF
- | TRBV7-2 | CASRPAGNTGELFF
- | TRBV7-2 | CASSLRPRVGETQYF
TRBD2 | TRBV9 | CASSVASSGSYNEQFF
- | TRBV30 | CAWSVLGAGDQPQHF
TRBD2 | TRBV11-1 | CASSSPTRGGTYEQYF
TRBD2 | TRBV5-4 | CASSLIASGWLF
TRBD2 | TRBV7-8 | CASSGRGTSGTYNEQFF
TRBD1 | TRBV27 | CASSSWTGAGGNTIYF
- | TRBV9 | CASSPQDFTDTQYF
TRBD1 | TRBV7-6 | CASSDGTGAGETQYF
- | TRBV20-1 | CSASWRGETQYF
- | TRBV6-2/TRBV6-3 | CASSYYTGNNQPQHF
TRBD1 | TRBV2 | CASGDRWNTEAFF